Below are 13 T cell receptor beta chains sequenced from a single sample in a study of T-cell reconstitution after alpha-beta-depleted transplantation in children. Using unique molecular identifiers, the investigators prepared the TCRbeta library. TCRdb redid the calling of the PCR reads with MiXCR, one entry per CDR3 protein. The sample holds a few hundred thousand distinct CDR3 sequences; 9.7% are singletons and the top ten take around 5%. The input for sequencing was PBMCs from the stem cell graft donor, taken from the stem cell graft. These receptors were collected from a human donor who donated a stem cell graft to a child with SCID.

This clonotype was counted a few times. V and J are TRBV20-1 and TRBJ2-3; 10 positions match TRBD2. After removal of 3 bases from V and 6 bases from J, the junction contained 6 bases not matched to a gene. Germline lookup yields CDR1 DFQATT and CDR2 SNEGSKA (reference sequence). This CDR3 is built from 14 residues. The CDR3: CSASSASGGDTQYF. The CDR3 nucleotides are TGCAGTGCTAGTTCCGCTAGCGGGGGTGATACGCAGTATTTT.

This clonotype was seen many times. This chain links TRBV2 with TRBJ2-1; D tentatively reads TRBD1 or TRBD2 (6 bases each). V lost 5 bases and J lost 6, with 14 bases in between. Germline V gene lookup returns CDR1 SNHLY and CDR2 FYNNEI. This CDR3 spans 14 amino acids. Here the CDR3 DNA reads TGTGCCAGCAGTAAGGGGGGCCCCACCAATGAGCAGTTCTTC. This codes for CASSKGGPTNEQFF.

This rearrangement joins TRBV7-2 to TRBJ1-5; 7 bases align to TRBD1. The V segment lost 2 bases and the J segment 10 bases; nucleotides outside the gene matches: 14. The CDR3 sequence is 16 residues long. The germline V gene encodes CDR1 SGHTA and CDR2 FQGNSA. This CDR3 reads CASSLNRDSLIHPQHF. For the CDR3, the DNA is TGTGCCAGCAGCTTAAACCGGGACAGCCTTATTCACCCCCAGCATTTT.

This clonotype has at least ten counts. The CDR3 DNA is TGTGCCATCTCCAGACAGGGGGACAATGAGCAGTTCTTC. Residues: CAISRQGDNEQFF. This rearrangement joins TRBV10-3 to TRBJ2-1; 9 nucleotides line up with TRBD1. V dropped 8 bases and J dropped 5; count of bases not matched to a gene: 4. The CDR3 sequence is 13 residues long. Germline V gene sequence: CDR1 ENHRY, CDR2 SYGVKD.

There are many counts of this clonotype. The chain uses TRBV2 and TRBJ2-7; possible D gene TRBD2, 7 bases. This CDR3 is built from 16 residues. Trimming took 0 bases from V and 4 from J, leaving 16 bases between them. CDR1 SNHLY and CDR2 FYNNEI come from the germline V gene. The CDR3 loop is CASSEALRGGAYEQYF. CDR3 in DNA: TGTGCCAGCAGTGAAGCGCTTCGTGGGGGGGCTTACGAGCAGTACTTC.

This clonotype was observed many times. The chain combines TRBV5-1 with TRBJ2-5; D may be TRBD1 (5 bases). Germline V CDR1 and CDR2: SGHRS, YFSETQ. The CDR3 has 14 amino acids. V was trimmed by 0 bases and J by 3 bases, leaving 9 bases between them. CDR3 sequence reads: CASSLVVQEETQYF. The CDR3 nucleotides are TGCGCCAGCAGCTTGGTAGTACAGGAAGAGACCCAGTACTTC. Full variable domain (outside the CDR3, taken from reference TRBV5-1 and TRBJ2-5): KAGVTQTPRYLIKTRGQQVTLSCSPISGHRSVSWYQQTPGQGLQFLFEYFSETQRNKGNFPGRFSGRQFSNSRSEMNVSTLELGDSALYLCASSLVVQEETQYFGPGTRLLVL.

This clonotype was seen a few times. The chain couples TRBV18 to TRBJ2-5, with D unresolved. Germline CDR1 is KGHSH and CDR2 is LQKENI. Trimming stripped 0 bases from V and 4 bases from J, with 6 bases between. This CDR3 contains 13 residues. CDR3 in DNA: TGTGCCAGCTCACCACCCGAGGTAGAGACCCAGTACTTC. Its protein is CASSPPEVETQYF. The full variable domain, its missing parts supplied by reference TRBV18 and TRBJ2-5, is NAGVMQNPRHLVRRRGQEARLRCSPMKGHSHVYWYRQLPEEGLKFMVYLQKENIIDESGMPKERFSAEFPKEGPSILRIQQVVRGDSAAYFCASSPPEVETQYFGPGTRLLVL.

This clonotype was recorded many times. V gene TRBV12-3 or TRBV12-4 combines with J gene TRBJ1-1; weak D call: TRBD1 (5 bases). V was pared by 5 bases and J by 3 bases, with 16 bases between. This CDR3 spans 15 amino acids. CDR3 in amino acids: CASSAGWRGYTEAFF. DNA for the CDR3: TGTGCCAGCAGTGCAGGGTGGCGCGGGTACACTGAAGCTTTCTTT.

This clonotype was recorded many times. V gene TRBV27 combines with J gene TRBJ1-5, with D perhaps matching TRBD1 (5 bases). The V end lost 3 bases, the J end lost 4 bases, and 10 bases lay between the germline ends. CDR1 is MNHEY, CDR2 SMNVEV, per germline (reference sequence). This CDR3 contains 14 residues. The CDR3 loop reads CASSFAGGNQPQHF. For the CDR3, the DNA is TGTGCCAGCAGTTTCGCTGGGGGAAATCAGCCCCAGCATTTT.

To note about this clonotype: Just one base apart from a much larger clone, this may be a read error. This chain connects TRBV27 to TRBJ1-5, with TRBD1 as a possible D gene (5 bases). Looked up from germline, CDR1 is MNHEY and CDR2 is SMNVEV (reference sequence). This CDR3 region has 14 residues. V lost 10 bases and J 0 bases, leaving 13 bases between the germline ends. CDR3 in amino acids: CANRPGLSNQPQHF. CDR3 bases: TGTGCCAACAGACCAGGGCTTAGCAATCAGCCCCAGCATTTT.

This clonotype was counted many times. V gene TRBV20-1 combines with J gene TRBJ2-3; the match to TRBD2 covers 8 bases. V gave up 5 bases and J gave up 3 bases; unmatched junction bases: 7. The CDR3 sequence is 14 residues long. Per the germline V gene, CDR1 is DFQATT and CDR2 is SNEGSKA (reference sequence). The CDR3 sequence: CSADGRGVTDTQYF. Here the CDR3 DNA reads TGCAGTGCTGACGGGCGGGGGGTTACAGATACGCAGTATTTT.

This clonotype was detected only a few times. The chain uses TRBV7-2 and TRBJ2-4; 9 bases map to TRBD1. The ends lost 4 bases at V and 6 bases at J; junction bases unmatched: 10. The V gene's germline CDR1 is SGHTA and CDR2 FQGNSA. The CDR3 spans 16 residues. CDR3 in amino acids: CASSSQGARRGNIQYF. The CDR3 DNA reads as TGTGCCAGCAGCTCACAGGGGGCGCGGAGGGGAAACATTCAGTACTTC.

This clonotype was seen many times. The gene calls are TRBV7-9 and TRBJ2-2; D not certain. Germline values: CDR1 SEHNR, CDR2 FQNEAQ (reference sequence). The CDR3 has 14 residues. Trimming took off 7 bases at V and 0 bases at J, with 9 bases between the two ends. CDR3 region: CASIGSTNTGELFF. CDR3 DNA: TGTGCCAGCATCGGCAGCACGAACACCGGGGAGCTGTTTTTT.